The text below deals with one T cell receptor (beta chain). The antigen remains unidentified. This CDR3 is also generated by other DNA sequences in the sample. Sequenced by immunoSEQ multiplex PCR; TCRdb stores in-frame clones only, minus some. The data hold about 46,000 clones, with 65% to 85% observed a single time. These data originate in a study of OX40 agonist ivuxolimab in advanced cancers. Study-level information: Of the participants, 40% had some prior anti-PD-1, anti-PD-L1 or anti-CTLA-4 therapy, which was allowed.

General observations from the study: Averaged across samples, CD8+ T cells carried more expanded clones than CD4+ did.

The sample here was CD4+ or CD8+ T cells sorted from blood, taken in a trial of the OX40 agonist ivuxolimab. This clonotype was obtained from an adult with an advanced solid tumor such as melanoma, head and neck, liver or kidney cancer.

The CDR3 sequence is CASSQDRQRGNTDTQYF. DNA of the CDR3: TGTGCCAGCAGCCAAGATCGGCAGCGGGGGAACACAGATACGCAGTATTTT. The chain carries TRBV4-2 and TRBJ2-3; TRBD2 agrees at 8 bases. With V trimmed by 0 bases and J by 2 bases, 7 bases remained unmatched. The germline V gene has CDR1 LGHNA and CDR2 YNFKEQ. The CDR3 consists of 17 residues.